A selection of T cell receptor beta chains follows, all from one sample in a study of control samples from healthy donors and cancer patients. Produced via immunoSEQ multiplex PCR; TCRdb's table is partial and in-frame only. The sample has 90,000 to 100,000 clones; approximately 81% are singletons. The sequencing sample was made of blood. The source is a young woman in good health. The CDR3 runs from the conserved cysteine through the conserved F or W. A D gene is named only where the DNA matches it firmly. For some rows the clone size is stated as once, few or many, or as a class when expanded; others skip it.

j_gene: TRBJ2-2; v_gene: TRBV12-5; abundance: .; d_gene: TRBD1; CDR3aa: CASGSGQGEGGELFF; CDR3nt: TGTGCTAGTGGATCGGGACAGGGGGAAGGCGGGGAGCTGTTTTTT
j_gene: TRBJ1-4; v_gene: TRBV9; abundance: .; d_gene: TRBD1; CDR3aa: CASSSGTGVTNEKLFF; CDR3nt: TGTGCCAGCAGCTCCGGGACAGGCGTAACTAATGAAAAACTGTTTTTT
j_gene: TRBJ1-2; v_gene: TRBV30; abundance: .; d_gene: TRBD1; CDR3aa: CAWFLPGQGGYTF; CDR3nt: TGTGCCTGGTTCCTACCGGGACAGGGAGGCTACACCTTC
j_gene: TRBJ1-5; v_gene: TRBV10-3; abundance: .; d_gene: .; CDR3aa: CAISESFGVGQPQHF; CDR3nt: TGTGCCATCAGTGAGTCGTTTGGGGTGGGTCAGCCCCAGCATTTT
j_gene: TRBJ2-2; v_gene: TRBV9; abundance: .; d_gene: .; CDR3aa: CASSPARGGTGELFF; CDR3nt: TGTGCCAGCAGCCCCGCGCGGGGTGGCACCGGGGAGCTGTTTTTT
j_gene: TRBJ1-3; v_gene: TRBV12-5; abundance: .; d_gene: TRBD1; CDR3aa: CASGLVNRGGNTIYF; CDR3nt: TGTGCTAGTGGTTTGGTAAACAGGGGAGGAAACACCATATATTTT
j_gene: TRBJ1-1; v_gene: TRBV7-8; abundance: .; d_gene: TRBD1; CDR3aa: CASSSGTGGTEAFF; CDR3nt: TGTGCCAGCAGCTCCGGGACAGGGGGCACTGAAGCTTTCTTT
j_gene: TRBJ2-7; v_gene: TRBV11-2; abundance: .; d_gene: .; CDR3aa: CASSLVRLSYEQYF; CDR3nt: TGTGCCAGCAGCTTAGTCCGATTATCCTACGAGCAGTACTTC
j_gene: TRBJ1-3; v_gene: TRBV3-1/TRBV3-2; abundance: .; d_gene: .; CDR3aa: CASSQGKGNTIYF; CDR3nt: TGTGCCAGCAGCCAAGGGAAGGGAAACACCATATATTTT
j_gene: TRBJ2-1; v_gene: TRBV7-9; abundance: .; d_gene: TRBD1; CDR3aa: CASSLASQGAHNEQFF; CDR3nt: TGTGCCAGCAGCTTAGCATCCCAGGGGGCCCACAATGAGCAGTTCTTC
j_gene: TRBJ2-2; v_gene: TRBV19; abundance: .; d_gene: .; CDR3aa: CASSIDRGGDNTGELFF; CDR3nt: TGTGCCAGTAGTATAGATCGAGGGGGTGATAACACCGGGGAGCTGTTTTTT
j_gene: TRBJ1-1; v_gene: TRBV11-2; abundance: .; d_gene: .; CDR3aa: CASSLVTGRTEAFF; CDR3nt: TGTGCCAGCAGCTTAGTCACAGGGCGGACTGAAGCTTTCTTT
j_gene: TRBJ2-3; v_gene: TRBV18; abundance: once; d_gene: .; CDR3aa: CASSRGADYSTDTQYF; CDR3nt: TGTGCCAGCTCCCGCGGAGCGGACTACAGCACAGATACGCAGTATTTT
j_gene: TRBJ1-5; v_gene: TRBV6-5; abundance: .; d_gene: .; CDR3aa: CASNQDKNSNQPQHF; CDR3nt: TGTGCCAGCAACCAAGACAAGAATAGCAATCAGCCCCAGCATTTT
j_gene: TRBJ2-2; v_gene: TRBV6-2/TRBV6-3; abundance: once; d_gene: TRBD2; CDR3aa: CASSSRGGRTGELFF; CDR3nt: TGTGCCAGCAGTTCCCGGGGGGGTCGCACCGGGGAGCTGTTTTTT
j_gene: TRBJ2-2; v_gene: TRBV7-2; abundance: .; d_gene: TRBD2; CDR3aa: CASTSRLARGELFF; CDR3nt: TGTGCCAGCACTTCAAGACTAGCCCGGGGGGAGCTGTTTTTT
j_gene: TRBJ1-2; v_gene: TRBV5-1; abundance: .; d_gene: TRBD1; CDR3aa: CASSLDPGGDDGYTF; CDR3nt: TGCGCCAGCAGCTTGGATCCAGGGGGCGACGATGGCTACACCTTC
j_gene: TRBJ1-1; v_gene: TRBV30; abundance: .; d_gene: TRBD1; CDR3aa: CAWSKRTGGTEAFF; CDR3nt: TGTGCCTGGAGTAAGAGGACAGGGGGAACTGAAGCTTTCTTT
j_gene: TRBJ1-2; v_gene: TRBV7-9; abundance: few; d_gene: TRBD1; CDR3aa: CASSHEGTGAYGYTF; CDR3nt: TGTGCCAGCAGCCACGAAGGGACAGGGGCCTATGGCTACACCTTC
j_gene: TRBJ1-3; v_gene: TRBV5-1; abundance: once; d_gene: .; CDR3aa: CASSLPGGGNTIYF; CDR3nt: TGCGCCAGCAGCCTTCCCGGTGGAGGAAACACCATATATTTT
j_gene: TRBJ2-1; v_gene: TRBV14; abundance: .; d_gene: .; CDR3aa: CASSHIVSRYNEQFF; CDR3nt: TGTGCCAGCAGCCATATCGTGAGCCGGTACAATGAGCAGTTCTTC
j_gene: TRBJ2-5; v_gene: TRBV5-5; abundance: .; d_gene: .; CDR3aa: CASSVPGESETQYF; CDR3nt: TGTGCCAGCAGCGTCCCGGGTGAGTCGGAGACCCAGTACTTC
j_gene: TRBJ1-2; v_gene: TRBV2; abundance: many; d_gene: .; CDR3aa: CASTWGYGYTF; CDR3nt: TGTGCCAGCACGTGGGGTTATGGCTACACCTTC
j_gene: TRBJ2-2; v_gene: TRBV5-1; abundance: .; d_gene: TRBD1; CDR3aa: CASSLYRGWNTGELFF; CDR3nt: TGCGCCAGCAGCTTGTACAGGGGGTGGAACACCGGGGAGCTGTTTTTT
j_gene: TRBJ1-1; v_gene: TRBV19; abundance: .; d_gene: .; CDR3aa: CASSITANTEAFF; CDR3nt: TGTGCCAGTAGTATTACCGCCAACACTGAAGCTTTCTTT
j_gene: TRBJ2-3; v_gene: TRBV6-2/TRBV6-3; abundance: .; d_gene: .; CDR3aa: CASSYELSGTDTQYF; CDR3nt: TGTGCCAGCAGTTACGAGCTGAGTGGCACAGATACGCAGTATTTT
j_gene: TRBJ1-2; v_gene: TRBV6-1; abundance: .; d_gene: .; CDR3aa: CASREGIGGYTF; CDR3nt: TGTGCCAGCAGGGAAGGGATCGGGGGCTACACCTTC
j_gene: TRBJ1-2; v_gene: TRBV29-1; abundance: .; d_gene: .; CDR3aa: CSSGSSYGYTF; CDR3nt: TGCAGCTCTGGGAGCTCGTATGGCTACACCTTC